A selection of T cell receptor beta chains follows, all from one sample in a study of CD8+CD57+ T cells in acquired aplastic anemia. One entry per CDR3 protein results from TCRdb running MiXCR on the reads. This repertoire shows approximately 80,000 distinct CDR3 sequences, around 70% found once; its top ten account for more than 80%. The specimen was sorted CD4+, CD8+, or CD8+CD57+ T cells (not recorded which) from PBMCs. The source is a human donor with aplastic anemia. Each CDR3 is given with its conserved first and last residue.

V gene: TRBV19; J gene: TRBJ1-6; CDR3 protein: CASSLRQPSNSPLHF
V gene: TRBV9; J gene: TRBJ2-1; CDR3 protein: CASSGGGDEQFF
V gene: TRBV24-1; J gene: TRBJ2-7; CDR3 protein: CATSDSYRVPYEQYF
V gene: TRBV10-1; J gene: TRBJ1-3; CDR3 protein: CASRGGYGNTIYF
V gene: TRBV20-1; J gene: TRBJ2-7; CDR3 protein: CSAQGRGDYEQYF
V gene: TRBV10-3; J gene: TRBJ2-7; CDR3 protein: CAIRDDRSGRYEQYF
V gene: TRBV20-1; J gene: TRBJ2-7; CDR3 protein: CSARPDGAGGSFPF
V gene: TRBV10-1; J gene: TRBJ2-2; CDR3 protein: CASSESFRREDTGELFF
V gene: TRBV7-2; J gene: TRBJ2-7; CDR3 protein: CASSPLGGGHRAYEQYF
V gene: TRBV24-1; J gene: TRBJ2-5; CDR3 protein: CATSDLRAGGETQYF
V gene: TRBV7-9; J gene: TRBJ1-2; CDR3 protein: CASSLGTGGGYGYTF
V gene: TRBV9; J gene: TRBJ2-3; CDR3 protein: CASSVKGDHHGDTQYF
V gene: TRBV14; J gene: TRBJ2-3; CDR3 protein: CASSQDPTGVGTDTQYF
V gene: TRBV5-6; J gene: TRBJ2-7; CDR3 protein: CASSLQGTLGYEQYF
V gene: TRBV10-3; J gene: TRBJ1-2; CDR3 protein: CAIQGGGAEGYGYTF
V gene: TRBV24-1; J gene: TRBJ2-1; CDR3 protein: CATSEADRGNEQFF
V gene: TRBV10-3; J gene: TRBJ2-1; CDR3 protein: CAIAERYNEQFF
V gene: TRBV24-1; J gene: TRBJ2-2; CDR3 protein: CATSGRLGGELFF
V gene: TRBV7-3; J gene: TRBJ2-1; CDR3 protein: CASSLTPAGDYNEQFF
V gene: TRBV2; J gene: TRBJ1-1; CDR3 protein: CASRSSDAFF
V gene: TRBV15; J gene: TRBJ1-1; CDR3 protein: CATNVGNTEAFF
V gene: TRBV20-1; J gene: TRBJ2-3; CDR3 protein: CSARAADTQYF
V gene: TRBV7-9; J gene: TRBJ2-7; CDR3 protein: CASSLGTVNLYEQYF
V gene: TRBV2; J gene: TRBJ1-1; CDR3 protein: CASSEAQGMGTEAFF